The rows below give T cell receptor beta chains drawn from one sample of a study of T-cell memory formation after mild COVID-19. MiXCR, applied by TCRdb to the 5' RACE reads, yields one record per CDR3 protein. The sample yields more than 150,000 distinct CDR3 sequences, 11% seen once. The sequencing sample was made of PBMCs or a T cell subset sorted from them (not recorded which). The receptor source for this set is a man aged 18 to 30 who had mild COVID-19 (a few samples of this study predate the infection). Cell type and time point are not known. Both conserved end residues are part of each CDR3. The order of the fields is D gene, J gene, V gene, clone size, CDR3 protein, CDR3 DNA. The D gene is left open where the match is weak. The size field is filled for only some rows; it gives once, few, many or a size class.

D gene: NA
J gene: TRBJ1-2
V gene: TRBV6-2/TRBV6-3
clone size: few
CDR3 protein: CASVRTYNYGYTF
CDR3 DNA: TGTGCCAGCGTACGGACGTACAACTATGGCTACACCTTC

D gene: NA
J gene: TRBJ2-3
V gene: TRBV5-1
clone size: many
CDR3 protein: CASNDQGSDTQYF
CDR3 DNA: TGCGCCAGCAACGACCAGGGCTCAGATACGCAGTATTTT

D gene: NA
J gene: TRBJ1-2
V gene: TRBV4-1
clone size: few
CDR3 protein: CASSQEGVHGYTF
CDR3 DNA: TGCGCCAGCAGCCAAGAAGGGGTGCATGGCTACACCTTC

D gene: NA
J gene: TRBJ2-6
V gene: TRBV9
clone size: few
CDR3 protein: CASSAGTDISGANVLTF
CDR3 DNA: TGTGCCAGCAGCGCAGGGACTGACATCTCTGGGGCCAACGTCCTGACTTTC

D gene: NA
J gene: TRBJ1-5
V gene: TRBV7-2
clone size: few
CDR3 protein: CASTPTPYQPQHF
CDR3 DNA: TGTGCCAGCACTCCGACCCCATATCAGCCCCAGCATTTT

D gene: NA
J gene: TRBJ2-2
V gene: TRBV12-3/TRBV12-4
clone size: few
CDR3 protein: CASSLWDTGELFF
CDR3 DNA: TGTGCCAGCAGTTTATGGGACACCGGGGAGCTGTTTTTT

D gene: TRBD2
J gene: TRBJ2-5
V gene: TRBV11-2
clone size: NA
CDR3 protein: CASSSTSSGKETQYF
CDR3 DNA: TGTGCCAGCAGCTCCACTTCTAGCGGCAAAGAGACCCAGTACTTC

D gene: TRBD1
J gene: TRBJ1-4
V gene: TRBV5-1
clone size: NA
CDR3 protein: CASHPGQGVAKLFF
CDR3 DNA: TGCGCCAGCCATCCGGGACAGGGGGTGGCTAAACTGTTTTTT

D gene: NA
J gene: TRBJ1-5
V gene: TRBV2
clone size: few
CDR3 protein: CASTLNVGGNQPQHF
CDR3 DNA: TGTGCCAGCACCCTGAACGTGGGGGGAAATCAGCCCCAGCATTTT

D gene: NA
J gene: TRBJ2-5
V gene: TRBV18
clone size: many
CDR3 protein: CASSPGNRQETQYF
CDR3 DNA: TGTGCCAGCTCACCAGGGAATAGGCAAGAGACCCAGTACTTC

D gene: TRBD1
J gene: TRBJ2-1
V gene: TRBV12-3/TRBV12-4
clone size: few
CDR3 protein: CASSLQGAVYNEQFF
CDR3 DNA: TGTGCCAGCAGTTTACAGGGGGCGGTCTACAATGAGCAGTTCTTC

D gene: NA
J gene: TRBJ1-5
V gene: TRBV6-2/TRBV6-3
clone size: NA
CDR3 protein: CASSYIAGNQPQHF
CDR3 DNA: TGTGCCAGCAGTTACATAGCGGGGAATCAGCCCCAGCATTTT

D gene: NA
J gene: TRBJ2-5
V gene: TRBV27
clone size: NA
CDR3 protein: CASSLADEETQYF
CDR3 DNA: TGTGCCAGCAGTTTAGCTGATGAAGAGACCCAGTACTTC

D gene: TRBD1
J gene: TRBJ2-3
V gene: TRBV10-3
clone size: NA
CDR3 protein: CAISVASQGAGDTQYF
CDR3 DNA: TGTGCCATCAGTGTCGCTTCCCAGGGGGCAGGAGATACGCAGTATTTT

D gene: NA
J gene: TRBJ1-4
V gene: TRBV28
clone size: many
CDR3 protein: CASSSSHRKLFF
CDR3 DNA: TGTGCCAGCAGTTCGTCACATCGGAAACTGTTTTTT

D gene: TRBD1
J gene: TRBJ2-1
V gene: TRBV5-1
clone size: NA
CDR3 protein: CASSSTGQNYNEQFF
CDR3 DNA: TGCGCCAGCAGCTCCACGGGACAGAATTACAATGAGCAGTTCTTC

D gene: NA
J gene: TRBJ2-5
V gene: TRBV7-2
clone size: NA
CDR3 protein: CASSLRAETQYF
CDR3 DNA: TGTGCCAGCAGCTTACGTGCGGAGACCCAGTACTTC

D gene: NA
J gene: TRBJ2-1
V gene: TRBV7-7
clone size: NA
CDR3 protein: CASSSALAHTNEQFF
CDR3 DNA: TGTGCTAGCAGCTCAGCCCTAGCGCACACCAATGAGCAGTTCTTC